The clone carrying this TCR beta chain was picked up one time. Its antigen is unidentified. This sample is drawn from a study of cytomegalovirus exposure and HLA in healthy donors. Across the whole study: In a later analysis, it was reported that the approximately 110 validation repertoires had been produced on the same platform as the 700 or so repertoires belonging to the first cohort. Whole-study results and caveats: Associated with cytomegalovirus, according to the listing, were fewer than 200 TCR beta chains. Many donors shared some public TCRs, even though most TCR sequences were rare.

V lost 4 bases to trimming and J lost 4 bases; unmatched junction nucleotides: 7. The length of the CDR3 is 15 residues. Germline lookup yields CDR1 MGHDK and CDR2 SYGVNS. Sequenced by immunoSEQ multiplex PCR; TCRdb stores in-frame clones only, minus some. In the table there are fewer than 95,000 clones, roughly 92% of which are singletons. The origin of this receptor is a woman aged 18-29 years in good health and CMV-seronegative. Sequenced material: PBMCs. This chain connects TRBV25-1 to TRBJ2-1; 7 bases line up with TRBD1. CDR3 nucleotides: TGTGCCAGCAGTGGGCACCGGGACAGATACAATGAGCAGTTCTTC. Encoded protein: CASSGHRDRYNEQFF.